A selection of T cell receptor beta chains follows, all from one sample in a study of PD-1 blockade in classical Hodgkin lymphoma. Clones were read by immunoSEQ multiplex PCR, and TCRdb kept only the in-frame ones, dropping some. This sample yields approximately 65,000 clones, of which approximately 90% are seen a single time; approximately 12% belongs to the top ten. The sequencing used peripheral blood mononuclear cells (PBMCs), collected at baseline. These TCRs come from a human donor with classical Hodgkin lymphoma. CDR3s include the opening cysteine and the closing phenylalanine or tryptophan. D genes are given only for firm matches. Clone size is given for some rows only: seen once, a few or many times, or a class if the clone is expanded.

>few|-|TRBJ2-1|TRBV7-9
TGTGCCAGCAGCTTAGACTGGAAGGGGAGCAATGAGCAGTTCTTC
CASSLDWKGSNEQFF
>-|TRBD2|TRBJ2-3|TRBV19
TGTGCCAGTAGTATAATTGCGGGAGCTAGCGGGGGGGCCATAACAGATACGCAGTATTTT
CASSIIAGASGGAITDTQYF
>-|-|TRBJ1-4|TRBV2
TGTGCCAGCAGTGAAGCGGGGTACAGCCATGAAAAACTGTTTTTT
CASSEAGYSHEKLFF
>-|-|TRBJ1-2|TRBV11-2
TGTGCCAGCAGCTTTAACCCGCCAGGTCGCTATGGCTACACCTTC
CASSFNPPGRYGYTF
>-|TRBD1|TRBJ2-1|TRBV10-2
TGCGCCAGCAGTGCCGTGACAGGGAGCTCCTACAATGAGCAGTTCTTC
CASSAVTGSSYNEQFF
>-|-|TRBJ1-2|TRBV9
TGTGCCAGCAGCCCCGGCTATGGCTACACCTTC
CASSPGYGYTF
>-|TRBD1|TRBJ2-5|TRBV4-2
TGTGCCAGCAGCCAAGTAACAGGGGTAGAGACCCAGTACTTC
CASSQVTGVETQYF
>-|TRBD1|TRBJ1-2|TRBV28
TGTGCCAGCAGTAGAACAGGGGTACGTGGCTACACCTTC
CASSRTGVRGYTF
>-|-|TRBJ2-7|TRBV27
TGTGCCAGCAGTTTATCAGCGGGCGGGCCAAACGAGCAGTACTTC
CASSLSAGGPNEQYF
>-|TRBD2|TRBJ2-1|TRBV2
TGTGCCAGCAGCTTACGACTGCAGCGGGGGGGTAATGAGCAGTTCTTC
CASSLRLQRGGNEQFF
>-|TRBD1|TRBJ1-6|TRBV6-6
TGTGCCAGCAGTTACTTGACAGGGGATAATTCACCCCTCCACTTT
CASSYLTGDNSPLHF
>-|TRBD1|TRBJ1-4|TRBV10-3
TGTGCCATCAGCGCCTCACCGTCCGGGACAGGGGTGACTAATGAAAAACTGTTTTTT
CAISASPSGTGVTNEKLFF
>-|TRBD1|TRBJ1-6|TRBV27
TGTGCCAGCAGTTTGACAGGGTCTTCACCCCTCCACTTT
CASSLTGSSPLHF
>once|-|TRBJ1-2|TRBV10-2
TGCGCCAGCAGTGACGCCGGGGGAGCGATAGGCTATGGCTACACCTTC
CASSDAGGAIGYGYTF
>-|TRBD1|TRBJ1-2|TRBV4-2
TGTGCCAGCAGCTTCTCGACAGGGTGGGGCTACACCTTC
CASSFSTGWGYTF
>-|-|TRBJ1-1|TRBV7-6
TGTGCCAGCAGCTTAGCGCTCGGGGACACTGAAGCTTTCTTT
CASSLALGDTEAFF
>-|-|TRBJ1-6|TRBV6-1
TGTGCCAGCAGTGATTTGACATATTCACCCCTCCACTTT
CASSDLTYSPLHF
>-|-|TRBJ1-4|TRBV30
TGTGCCTGGAGTGTAGGGCAGGGCATAGAACTGTTTTTT
CAWSVGQGIELFF
>-|-|TRBJ2-7|TRBV6-5
TGTGCCAGCAGTTACGGGCTGAACGAGCAGTACTTC
CASSYGLNEQYF
>-|-|TRBJ1-1|TRBV7-2
TGTGCCAGCAGCTTGGGTCTCGCGCGGAACACTGAAGCTTTCTTT
CASSLGLARNTEAFF
>-|TRBD1|TRBJ2-1|TRBV19
TGTGCCAGTAGTATGTCCTCCGGGACAGGCTCCTACAATGAGCAGTTCTTC
CASSMSSGTGSYNEQFF
>-|-|TRBJ2-7|TRBV5-1
TGCGCCAGCAGCCAGACAGGAGCCTACGAGCAGTACTTC
CASSQTGAYEQYF
>once|-|TRBJ2-3|TRBV6-1
TGTGCCAGCGAGTCCAGAGACTTAGATACGCAGTATTTT
CASESRDLDTQYF
>-|TRBD1|TRBJ1-2|TRBV5-6
TGTGCCAGCAGCCCCCTCTCGGGACAGCTTACGAACTATGGCTACACCTTC
CASSPLSGQLTNYGYTF
>-|-|TRBJ1-2|TRBV29-1
TGCAGCGTTGACGTCGTGGGAATGAGTGGCTACACCTTC
CSVDVVGMSGYTF
>-|TRBD2|TRBJ2-5|TRBV5-5
TGTGCCAGCAGCTTTTTGACTAGCGGGGGGCCAGAGACCCAGTACTTC
CASSFLTSGGPETQYF
>-|-|TRBJ2-7|TRBV5-1
TGCGCCAGCAGCAGGGACGGGAACGAGCAGTACTTC
CASSRDGNEQYF
>-|-|TRBJ2-3|TRBV30
TGTGCCTGGGAGAGGAGGGCAGGGGGAATTGATACGCAGTATTTT
CAWERRAGGIDTQYF
>-|TRBD1|TRBJ1-1|TRBV7-2
TGTGCCAGCAGACCGGGACAGGGCGCTGAAGCTTTCTTT
CASRPGQGAEAFF
>once|-|TRBJ2-4|TRBV6-5
TGTGCCAGCAGTGCAGGGGATTTTGCCAAAAACATTCAGTACTTC
CASSAGDFAKNIQYF
>-|-|TRBJ2-7|TRBV25-1
TGTGCCAGCAGTGATGCCATAGGAGGTGACTACTCCTACGAGCAGTACTTC
CASSDAIGGDYSYEQYF
>-|TRBD2|TRBJ2-3|TRBV13
TGTGCCAGCAGCTTAGTCGCGGGGGGGGACACAGATACGCAGTATTTT
CASSLVAGGDTDTQYF
>-|-|TRBJ1-1|TRBV6-1
TGTGCCAGCAGTGAAGTTCTGGGGACGGATGAAGCTTTCTTT
CASSEVLGTDEAFF
>-|TRBD1|TRBJ2-6|TRBV7-8
TGTGCCAGCAGCTTAGCACAGGGGTCTGGGGCCAACGTCCTGACTTTC
CASSLAQGSGANVLTF
>-|TRBD1|TRBJ2-7|TRBV6-6
TGTGCCAGCAGTACGTGGGACAGCTCCTACGAGCAGTACTTC
CASSTWDSSYEQYF
>-|-|TRBJ1-1|TRBV25-1
TGTGCCAGCAGTGAACCACAGAACACTGAAGCTTTCTTT
CASSEPQNTEAFF
>once|TRBD1|TRBJ2-1|TRBV11-2
TGTGCCAGCAGCTTAGGGACAGGGGGCAGTGAGCAGTTCTTC
CASSLGTGGSEQFF
>-|-|TRBJ2-7|TRBV11-3
TGTGCCAGCAGCTTCCGGACAGATGCCGAGCAGTACTTC
CASSFRTDAEQYF
>-|-|TRBJ1-6|TRBV6-1
TGTGCCAGCAGTGTAGAGGGCTCCTATAATTCACCCCTCCACTTT
CASSVEGSYNSPLHF
>-|-|TRBJ2-3|TRBV6-5
TGTGCCAGCAGTTACCACCCCGGGGGCCGCACAGATACGCAGTATTTT
CASSYHPGGRTDTQYF
>once|TRBD2|TRBJ2-1|TRBV27
TGTGCCAGCAGCCCAATCTCGGGGGGAGCGGATGAGCAGTTCTTC
CASSPISGGADEQFF
>-|-|TRBJ1-6|TRBV28
TGTGCCAGCAGTGCCGCGGGGGTAGGTTCACCCCTCCACTTT
CASSAAGVGSPLHF
>-|-|TRBJ2-2|TRBV4-2
TGTGCCAGCAGCCACTATGAAACCAACACCGGGGAGCTGTTTTTT
CASSHYETNTGELFF
>-|-|TRBJ1-1|TRBV7-2
TGTGCCAGCAGAAAAAGCCTTCGGGTGAACACTGAAGCTTTCTTT
CASRKSLRVNTEAFF
>-|-|TRBJ1-2|TRBV9
TGTGCCAGCAGCGTAGTTAACAGGGTGGACTACACCTTC
CASSVVNRVDYTF
>few|-|TRBJ1-1|TRBV11-3
TGTGCCAGCAGCGGAGGGGTGAACACTGAAGCTTTCTTT
CASSGGVNTEAFF
>-|TRBD1|TRBJ2-5|TRBV4-1
TGCGCCAGCAGCCAAGATTCGCGGACAGGGGCGTGGAAGACCCAGTACTTC
CASSQDSRTGAWKTQYF